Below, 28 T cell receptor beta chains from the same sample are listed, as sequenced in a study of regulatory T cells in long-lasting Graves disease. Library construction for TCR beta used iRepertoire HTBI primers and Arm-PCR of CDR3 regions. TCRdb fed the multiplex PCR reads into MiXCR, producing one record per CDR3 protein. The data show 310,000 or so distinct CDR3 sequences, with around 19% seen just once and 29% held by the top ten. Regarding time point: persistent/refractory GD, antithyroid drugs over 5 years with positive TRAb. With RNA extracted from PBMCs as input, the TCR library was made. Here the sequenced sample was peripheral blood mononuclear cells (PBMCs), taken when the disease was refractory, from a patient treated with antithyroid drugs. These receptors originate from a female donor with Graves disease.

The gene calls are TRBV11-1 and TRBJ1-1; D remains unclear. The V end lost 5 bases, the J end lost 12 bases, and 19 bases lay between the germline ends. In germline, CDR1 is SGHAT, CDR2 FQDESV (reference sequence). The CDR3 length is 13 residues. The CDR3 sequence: CASSDEFLGRTFF. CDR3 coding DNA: TGTGCCAGCAGCGATGAATTTCTGGGGAGGACTTTCTTT.

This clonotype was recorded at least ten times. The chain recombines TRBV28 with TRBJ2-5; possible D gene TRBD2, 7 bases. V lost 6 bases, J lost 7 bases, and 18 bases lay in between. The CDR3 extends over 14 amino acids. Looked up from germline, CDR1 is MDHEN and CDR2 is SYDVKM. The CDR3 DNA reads TGTGCCAGCAGCTTTCCGGGGGGCGCGGGGACCCAGTACTTC. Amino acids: CASSFPGGAGTQYF.

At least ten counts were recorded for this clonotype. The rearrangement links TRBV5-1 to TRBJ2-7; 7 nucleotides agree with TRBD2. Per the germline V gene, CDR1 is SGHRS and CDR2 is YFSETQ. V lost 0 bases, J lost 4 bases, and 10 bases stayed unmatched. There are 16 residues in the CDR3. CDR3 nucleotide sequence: TGCGCCAGCAGCTTGGCCGCAGGCGGGGGTAGGTACGAGCAGTACTTC. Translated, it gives CASSLAAGGGRYEQYF. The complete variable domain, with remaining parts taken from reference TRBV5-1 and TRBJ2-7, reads KAGVTQTPRYLIKTRGQQVTLSCSPISGHRSVSWYQQTPGQGLQFLFEYFSETQRNKGNFPGRFSGRQFSNSRSEMNVSTLELGDSALYLCASSLAAGGGRYEQYFGPGTRLTVT.

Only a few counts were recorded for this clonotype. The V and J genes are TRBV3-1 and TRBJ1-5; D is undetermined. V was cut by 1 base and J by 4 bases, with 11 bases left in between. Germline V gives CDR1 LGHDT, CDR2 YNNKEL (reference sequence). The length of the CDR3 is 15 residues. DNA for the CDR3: TGTGCCAGCAGCCAAGGGCTATCCTCAAATCAGCCCCAGCATTTT. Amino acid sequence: CASSQGLSSNQPQHF.

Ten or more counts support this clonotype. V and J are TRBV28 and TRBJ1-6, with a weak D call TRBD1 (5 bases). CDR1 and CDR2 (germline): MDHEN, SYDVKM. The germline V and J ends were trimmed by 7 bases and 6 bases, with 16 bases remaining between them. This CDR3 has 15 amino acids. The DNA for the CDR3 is TGTGCCAGCACCCCTGGGGGGTTCGGTAATTCACCCCTCCACTTT. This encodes CASTPGGFGNSPLHF.

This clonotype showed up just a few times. CDR3 residues: CATPTHSGQTNTGELFF. The CDR3 nucleotides are TGTGCCACCCCGACTCACTCGGGACAGACGAACACCGGGGAGCTGTTTTTT. This chain connects TRBV7-9 to TRBJ2-2, with 7 bases that match TRBD1. CDR1 is SEHNR, CDR2 FQNEAQ, per germline (reference sequence). This CDR3 spans 17 amino acids. The V gene end was trimmed by 10 bases and the J gene end by 0 bases; junction bases not matched to a gene: 14.

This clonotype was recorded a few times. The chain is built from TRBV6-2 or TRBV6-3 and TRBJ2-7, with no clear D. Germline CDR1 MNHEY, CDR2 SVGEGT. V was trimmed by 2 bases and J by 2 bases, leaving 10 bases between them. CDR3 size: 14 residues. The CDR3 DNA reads TGTGCCAGCAGTTACCCCCGTCTCCCCTACGAGCAGTACTTC. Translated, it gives CASSYPRLPYEQYF.

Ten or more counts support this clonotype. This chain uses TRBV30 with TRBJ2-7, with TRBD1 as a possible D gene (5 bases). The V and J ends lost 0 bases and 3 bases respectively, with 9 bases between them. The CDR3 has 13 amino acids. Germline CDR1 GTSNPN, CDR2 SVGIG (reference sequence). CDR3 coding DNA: TGTGCCTGGAGTGTAGAAGGGGACTACGAGCAGTACTTC. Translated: CAWSVEGDYEQYF.

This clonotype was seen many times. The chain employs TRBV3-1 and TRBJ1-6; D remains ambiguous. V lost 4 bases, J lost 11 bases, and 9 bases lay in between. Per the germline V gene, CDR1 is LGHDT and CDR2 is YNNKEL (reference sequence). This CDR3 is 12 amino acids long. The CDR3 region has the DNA TGTGCCAGCAGCCCCCGACATCCACCCCTCCACTTT. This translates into CASSPRHPPLHF.

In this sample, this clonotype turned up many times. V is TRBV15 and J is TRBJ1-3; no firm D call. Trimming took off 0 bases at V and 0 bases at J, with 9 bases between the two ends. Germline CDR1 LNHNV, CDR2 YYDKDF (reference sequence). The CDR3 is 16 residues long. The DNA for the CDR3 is TGTGCCACCAGCAGAGATCGGTGGACCTCTGGAAACACCATATATTTT. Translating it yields CATSRDRWTSGNTIYF.

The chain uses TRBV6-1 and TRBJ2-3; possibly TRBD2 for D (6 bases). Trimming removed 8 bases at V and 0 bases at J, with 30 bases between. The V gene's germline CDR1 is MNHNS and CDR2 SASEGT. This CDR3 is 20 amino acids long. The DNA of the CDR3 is TGTGCCAGCGGCACACCACAAGGCGGGATACCCTGGAGGAGCACAGATACGCAGTATTTT. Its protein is CASGTPQGGIPWRSTDTQYF.

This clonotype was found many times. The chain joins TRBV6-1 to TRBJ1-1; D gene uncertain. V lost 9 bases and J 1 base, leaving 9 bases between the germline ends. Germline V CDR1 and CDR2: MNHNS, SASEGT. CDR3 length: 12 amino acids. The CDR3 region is CASESWNTEAFF. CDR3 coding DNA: TGTGCCAGTGAAAGCTGGAACACTGAAGCTTTCTTT.

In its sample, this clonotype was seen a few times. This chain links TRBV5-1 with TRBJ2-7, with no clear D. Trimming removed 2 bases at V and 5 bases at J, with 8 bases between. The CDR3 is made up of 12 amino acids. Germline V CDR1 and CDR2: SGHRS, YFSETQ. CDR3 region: CASSLIVNEQYF. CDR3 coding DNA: TGCGCCAGCAGCTTAATAGTAAACGAGCAGTACTTC.

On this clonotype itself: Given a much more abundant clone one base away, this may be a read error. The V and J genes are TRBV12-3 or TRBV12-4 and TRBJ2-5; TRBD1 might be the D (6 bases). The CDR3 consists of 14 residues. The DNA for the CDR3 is TGTGCCGGCAGTGACCTAGGGGGCCAAGAGACCCAGTACTTC. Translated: CAGSDLGGQETQYF.

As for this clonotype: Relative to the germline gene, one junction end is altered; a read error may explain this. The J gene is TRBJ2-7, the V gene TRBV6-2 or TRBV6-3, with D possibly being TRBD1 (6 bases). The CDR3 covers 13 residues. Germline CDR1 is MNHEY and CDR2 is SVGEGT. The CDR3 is CAGSSFRGYEQYF. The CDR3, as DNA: TGTGCCGGCAGTTCCTTCAGGGGCTACGAGCAGTACTTC.

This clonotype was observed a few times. The CDR3, as DNA: TGTGCCAGCAGAGGAGCCGACAGGGGAGGCTACACCTTC. Translated: CASRGADRGGYTF. The V call is TRBV6-1, the J call TRBJ1-2; TRBD1 agrees at 8 bases. Trimming removed 6 bases from V and 8 bases from J; junction bases left unmatched: 8. Germline V gene sequence: CDR1 MNHNS, CDR2 SASEGT. The CDR3 spans 13 residues.

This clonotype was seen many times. CDR3 nucleotides: TGTGCCAGCAGCTTAGAGGTGGTGGCCATGAACACTGAAGCTTTCTTT. Its protein product is CASSLEVVAMNTEAFF. The chain recombines TRBV11-3 with TRBJ1-1; D is uncertain. The germline V gene encodes CDR1 SGHNT and CDR2 YENEEA. The CDR3 extends over 16 amino acids. V lost 0 bases and J lost 0, with 11 bases in between. The variable domain in full, completed from reference TRBV11-3 and TRBJ1-1, reads EAGVVQSPRYKIIEKKQPVAFWCNPISGHNTLYWYLQNLGQGPELLIRYENEEAVDDSQLPKDRFSAERLKGVDSTLKIQPAELGDSAVYLCASSLEVVAMNTEAFFGQGTRLTVV.

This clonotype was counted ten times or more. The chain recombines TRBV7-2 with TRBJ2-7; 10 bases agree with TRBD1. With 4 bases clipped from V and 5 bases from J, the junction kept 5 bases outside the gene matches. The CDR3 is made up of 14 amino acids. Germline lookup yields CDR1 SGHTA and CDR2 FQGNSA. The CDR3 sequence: CASSSPGQGNEQYF. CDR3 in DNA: TGTGCCAGCAGCTCCCCGGGACAGGGGAACGAGCAGTACTTC.

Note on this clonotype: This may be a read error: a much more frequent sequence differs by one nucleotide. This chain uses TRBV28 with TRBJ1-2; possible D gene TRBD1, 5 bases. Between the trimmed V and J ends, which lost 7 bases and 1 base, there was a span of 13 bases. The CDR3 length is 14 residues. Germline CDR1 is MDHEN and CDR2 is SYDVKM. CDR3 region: CASTVGGGNYGYTF. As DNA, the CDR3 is TGTGCCAGCACCGTTGGTGGGGGTAACTATGGCTACACCTTC.

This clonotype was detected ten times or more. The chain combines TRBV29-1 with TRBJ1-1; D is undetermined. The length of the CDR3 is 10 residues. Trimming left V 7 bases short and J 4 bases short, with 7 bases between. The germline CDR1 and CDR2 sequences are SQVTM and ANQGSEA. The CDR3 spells CSATVTEAFF. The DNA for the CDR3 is TGCAGCGCGACGGTCACTGAAGCTTTCTTT.

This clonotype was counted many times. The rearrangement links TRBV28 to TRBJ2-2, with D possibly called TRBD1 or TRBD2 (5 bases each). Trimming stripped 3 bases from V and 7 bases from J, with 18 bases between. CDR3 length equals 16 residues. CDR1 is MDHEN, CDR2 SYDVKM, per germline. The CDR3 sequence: CASSFEGTGRDGELFF. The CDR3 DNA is TGTGCCAGCAGTTTCGAGGGTACAGGACGGGACGGGGAGCTGTTTTTT.

CDR3 region: CASSPGLASFTDTQYF. The CDR3 DNA follows: TGCGCCAGCAGCCCGGGACTAGCGAGCTTCACAGATACGCAGTATTTT. V gene TRBV5-1 combines with J gene TRBJ2-3, with 10 bases fitting TRBD2. Germline V gene sequence: CDR1 SGHRS, CDR2 YFSETQ. This CDR3 is 16 amino acids long. The junction had 7 bases not matched to a gene; V was cut back by 4 bases and J by 2 bases.

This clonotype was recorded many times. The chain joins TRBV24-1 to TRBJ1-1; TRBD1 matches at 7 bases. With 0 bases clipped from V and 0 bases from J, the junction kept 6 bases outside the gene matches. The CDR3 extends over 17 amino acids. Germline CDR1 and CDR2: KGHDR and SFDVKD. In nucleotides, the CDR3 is TGTGCCACCAGTGATTTGCGGGTGACAGGGATGAACACTGAAGCTTTCTTT. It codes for CATSDLRVTGMNTEAFF.

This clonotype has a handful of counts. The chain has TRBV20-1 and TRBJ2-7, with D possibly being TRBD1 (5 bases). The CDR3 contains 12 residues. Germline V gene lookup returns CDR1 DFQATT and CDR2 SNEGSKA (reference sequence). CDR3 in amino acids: CSRQNLLYEQYF. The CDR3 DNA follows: TGCAGCAGACAGAACCTTCTCTACGAGCAGTACTTC.

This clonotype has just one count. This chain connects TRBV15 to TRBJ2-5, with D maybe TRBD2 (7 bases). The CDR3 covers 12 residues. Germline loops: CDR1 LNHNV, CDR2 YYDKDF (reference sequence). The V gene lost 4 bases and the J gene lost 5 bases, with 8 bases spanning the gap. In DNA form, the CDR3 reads TGTGCCACCAGCAAGGGGGGGGAGACCCAGTACTTC. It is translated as CATSKGGETQYF. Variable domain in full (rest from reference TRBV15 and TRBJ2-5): DAMVIQNPRYQVTQFGKPVTLSCSQTLNHNVMYWYQQKSSQAPKLLFHYYDKDFNNEADTPDNFQSRRPNTSFCFLDIRSPGLGDTAMYLCATSKGGETQYFGPGTRLLVL.

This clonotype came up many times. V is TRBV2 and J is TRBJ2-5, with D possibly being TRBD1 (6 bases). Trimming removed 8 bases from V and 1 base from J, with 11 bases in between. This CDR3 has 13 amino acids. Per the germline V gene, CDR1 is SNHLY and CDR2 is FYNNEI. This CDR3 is CASERGIQETQYF. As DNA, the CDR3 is TGTGCCAGCGAAAGGGGGATCCAAGAGACCCAGTACTTC.

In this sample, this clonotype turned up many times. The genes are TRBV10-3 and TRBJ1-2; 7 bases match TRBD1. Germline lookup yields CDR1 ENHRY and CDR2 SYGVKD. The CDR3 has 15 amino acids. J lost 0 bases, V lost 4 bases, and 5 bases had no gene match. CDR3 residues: CAISGPGQTNYGYTF. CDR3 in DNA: TGTGCCATCAGTGGACCGGGACAGACTAACTATGGCTACACCTTC.

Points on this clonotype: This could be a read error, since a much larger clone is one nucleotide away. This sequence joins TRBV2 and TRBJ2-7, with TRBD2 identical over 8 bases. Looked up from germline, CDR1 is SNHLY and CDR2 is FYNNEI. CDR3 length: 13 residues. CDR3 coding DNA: TGTACCAGCAAAGTCGCGGGAGGAAGCGAGCAGTACTTC. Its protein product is CTSKVAGGSEQYF.